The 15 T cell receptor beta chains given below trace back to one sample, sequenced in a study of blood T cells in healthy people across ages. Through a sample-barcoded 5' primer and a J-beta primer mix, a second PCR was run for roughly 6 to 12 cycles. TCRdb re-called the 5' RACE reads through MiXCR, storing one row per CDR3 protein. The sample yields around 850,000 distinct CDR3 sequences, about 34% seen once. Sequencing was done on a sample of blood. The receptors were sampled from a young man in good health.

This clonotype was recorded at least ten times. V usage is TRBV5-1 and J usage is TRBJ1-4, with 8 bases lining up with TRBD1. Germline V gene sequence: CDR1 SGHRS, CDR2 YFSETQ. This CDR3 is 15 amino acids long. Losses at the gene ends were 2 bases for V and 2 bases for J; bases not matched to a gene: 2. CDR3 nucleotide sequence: TGCGCCAGCAGCTTCAGGGGGCAGACTAATGAAAAACTGTTTTTT. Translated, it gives CASSFRGQTNEKLFF.

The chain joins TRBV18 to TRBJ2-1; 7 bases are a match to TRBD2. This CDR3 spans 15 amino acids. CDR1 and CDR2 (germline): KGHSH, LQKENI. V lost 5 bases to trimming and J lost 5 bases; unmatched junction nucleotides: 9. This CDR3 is CASSSRDGTNNEQFF. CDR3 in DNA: TGTGCCAGCTCATCCCGGGACGGGACTAACAATGAGCAGTTCTTC.

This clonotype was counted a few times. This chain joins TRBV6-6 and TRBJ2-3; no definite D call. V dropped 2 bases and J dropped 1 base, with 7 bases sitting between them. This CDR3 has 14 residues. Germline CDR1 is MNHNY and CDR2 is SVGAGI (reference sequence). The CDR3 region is CASSYTDRTDTQYF. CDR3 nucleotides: TGTGCCAGCAGTTACACGGACCGCACAGATACGCAGTATTTT.

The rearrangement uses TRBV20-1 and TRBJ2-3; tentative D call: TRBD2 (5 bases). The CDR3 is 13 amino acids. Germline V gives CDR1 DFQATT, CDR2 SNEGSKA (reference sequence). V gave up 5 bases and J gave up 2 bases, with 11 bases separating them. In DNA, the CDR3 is TGCAGTGCTGCAAGCGGTTACACAGATACGCAGTATTTT. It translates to CSAASGYTDTQYF.

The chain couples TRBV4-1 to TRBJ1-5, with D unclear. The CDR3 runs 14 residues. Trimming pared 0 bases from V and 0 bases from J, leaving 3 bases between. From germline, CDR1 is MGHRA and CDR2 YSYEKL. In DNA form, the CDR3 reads TGCGCCAGCAGCCAAGAGAATAGCAATCAGCCCCAGCATTTT. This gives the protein CASSQENSNQPQHF.

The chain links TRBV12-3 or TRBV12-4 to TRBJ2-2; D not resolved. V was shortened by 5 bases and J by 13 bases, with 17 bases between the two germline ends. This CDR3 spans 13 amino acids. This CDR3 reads CASSPSPMAGLFF. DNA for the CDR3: TGTGCCAGCAGTCCATCCCCCATGGCCGGGCTGTTTTTT.

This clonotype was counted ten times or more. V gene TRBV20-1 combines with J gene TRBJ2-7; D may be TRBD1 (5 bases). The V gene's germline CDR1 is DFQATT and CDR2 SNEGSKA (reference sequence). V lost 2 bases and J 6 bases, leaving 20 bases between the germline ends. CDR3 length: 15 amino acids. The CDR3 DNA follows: TGCAGTGCTAGACGCCCCGAGTTAGGGGCAGGCGAGCAGTACTTC. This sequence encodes CSARRPELGAGEQYF.

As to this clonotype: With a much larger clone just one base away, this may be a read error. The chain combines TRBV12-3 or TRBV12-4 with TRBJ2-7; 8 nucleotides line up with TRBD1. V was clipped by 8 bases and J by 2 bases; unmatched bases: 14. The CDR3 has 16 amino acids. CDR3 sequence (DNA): TGTGCCAGCCGAGCCTCCTCGGACAGGGACGCCTACGAGCAGTACTTC. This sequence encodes CASRASSDRDAYEQYF.

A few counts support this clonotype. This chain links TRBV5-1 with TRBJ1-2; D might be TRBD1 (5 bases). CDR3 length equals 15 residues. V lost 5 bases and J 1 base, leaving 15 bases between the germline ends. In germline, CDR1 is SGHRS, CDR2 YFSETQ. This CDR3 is CASRRLDDSNYGYTF. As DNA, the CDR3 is TGCGCCAGCAGACGACTCGACGACAGTAACTATGGCTACACCTTC.

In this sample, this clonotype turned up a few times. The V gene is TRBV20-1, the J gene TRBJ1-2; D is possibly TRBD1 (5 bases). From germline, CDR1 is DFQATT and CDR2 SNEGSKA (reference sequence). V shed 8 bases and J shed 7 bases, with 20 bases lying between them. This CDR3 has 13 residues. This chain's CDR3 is CSSDLGVSGGYTF. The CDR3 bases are TGCAGTAGCGATCTGGGGGTGTCGGGTGGCTACACCTTC.

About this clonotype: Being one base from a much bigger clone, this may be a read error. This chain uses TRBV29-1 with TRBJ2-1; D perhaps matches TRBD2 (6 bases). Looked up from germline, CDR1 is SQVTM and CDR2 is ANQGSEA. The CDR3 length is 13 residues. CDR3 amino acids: CSGEGGRRDEQFF. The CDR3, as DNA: TGCAGCGGTGAAGGAGGAAGGAGGGATGAGCAGTTCTTC.

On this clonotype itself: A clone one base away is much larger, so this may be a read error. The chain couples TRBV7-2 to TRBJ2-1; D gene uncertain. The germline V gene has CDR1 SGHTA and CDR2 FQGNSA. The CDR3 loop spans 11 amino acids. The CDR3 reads CAGSRVNEQFF. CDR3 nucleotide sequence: TGTGCCGGCAGCCGCGTCAATGAGCAGTTCTTC.

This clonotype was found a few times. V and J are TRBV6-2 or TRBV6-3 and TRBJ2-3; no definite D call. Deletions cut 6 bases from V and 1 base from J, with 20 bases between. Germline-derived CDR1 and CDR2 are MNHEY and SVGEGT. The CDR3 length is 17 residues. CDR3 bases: TGTGCCAGCAGCCGCCCTGGGTCTCTAAGCCGCACAGATACGCAGTATTTT. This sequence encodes CASSRPGSLSRTDTQYF.

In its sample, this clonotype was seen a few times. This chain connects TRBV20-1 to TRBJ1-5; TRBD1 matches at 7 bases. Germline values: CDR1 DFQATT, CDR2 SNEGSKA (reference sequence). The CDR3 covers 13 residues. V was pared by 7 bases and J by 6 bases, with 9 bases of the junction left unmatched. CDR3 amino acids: CSVTTGDGQPQHF. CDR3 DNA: TGCAGTGTTACCACAGGGGACGGTCAGCCCCAGCATTTT.

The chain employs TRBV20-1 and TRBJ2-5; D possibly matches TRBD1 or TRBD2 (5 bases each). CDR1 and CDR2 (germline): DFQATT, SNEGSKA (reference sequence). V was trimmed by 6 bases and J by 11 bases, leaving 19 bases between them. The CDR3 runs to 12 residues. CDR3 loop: CSAGPRGNEQYF. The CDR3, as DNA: TGCAGTGCAGGCCCTCGGGGCAATGAGCAGTACTTC.